Listed here are 32 T cell receptor beta chains from one sample, sequenced in a study of vaccination effects on CD4 cells after COVID-19. The antigens these receptors bind are not known. Following 10 days of culture, CD4+ T cells were isolated. The method was immunoSEQ multiplex PCR; TCRdb's version includes in-frame clones alone and lacks a portion of them. Of 30,000 or so clones detected, less than 85% appear once; the ten largest clones hold about 4%. Source: CD4+ T cells from PBMCs cultured without peptide, taken before COVID-19 vaccination. These receptors were taken from a human donor who received a COVID-19 vaccine.

V usage is TRBV5-4 and J usage is TRBJ1-1; tentatively, D is TRBD1 (5 bases). Per the germline V gene, CDR1 is SGHNT and CDR2 is YYREEE (reference sequence). CDR3 length: 15 residues. The V end lost 9 bases, the J end lost 3 bases, and 21 bases lay between the germline ends. Here the CDR3 DNA reads TGTGCCACCAACTCCGGGGGAGGTGGATACACTGAAGCTTTCTTT. Translation gives CATNSGGGGYTEAFF.

J is TRBJ1-6 and V is TRBV11-2; D possibly corresponds to TRBD1 (5 bases). Germline V gene data show CDR1 as SGHAT and CDR2 as FQNNGV. The CDR3 is 17 residues long. The germline V and J ends were trimmed by 4 bases and 0 bases, with 13 bases remaining between them. The CDR3 sequence is CASSWGSSSSYNSPLHF. DNA of the CDR3: TGTGCCAGCAGCTGGGGCAGCTCAAGCTCCTATAATTCACCCCTCCACTTT.

The rearrangement links TRBV4-1 to TRBJ2-5; D uncertain. This CDR3 has 13 amino acids. V lost 2 bases, J lost 3 bases, and 7 bases lay in between. In germline, CDR1 is MGHRA, CDR2 YSYEKL. The CDR3 spells CASSQPGKETQYF. CDR3 DNA: TGCGCCAGCAGCCAACCCGGTAAAGAGACCCAGTACTTC.

This clone was counted a single time. V is TRBV12-3 or TRBV12-4 and J is TRBJ2-7; possibly TRBD1 for D (5 bases). V dropped 2 bases and J dropped 8 bases, with 13 bases sitting between them. The CDR3 spans 13 residues. The DNA of the CDR3 is TGTGCCAGCAGTTTAATCGGGCAGGGAAAGCAGTACTTC. It translates to CASSLIGQGKQYF.

The CDR3 here is CASSQAGTGSSGYTF. In nucleotides, the CDR3 is TGTGCCAGCAGCCAAGCAGGGACAGGGTCATCGGGCTACACCTTC. The V gene is TRBV3-1 (or the pseudogene TRBV3-2), the J gene TRBJ1-2; 9 nucleotides match TRBD1. Per germline, CDR1 LGHDT and CDR2 YNNKEL (reference sequence). The V and J ends lost 1 base and 8 bases, in that order; junction bases with no gene match: 8. The CDR3 loop spans 15 amino acids.

V usage is TRBV12-3 or TRBV12-4 and J usage is TRBJ1-6; D might be TRBD1 (5 bases). Trimming took off 6 bases at V and 14 bases at J, with 14 bases between the two ends. The CDR3 is 12 amino acids. CDR3 loop: CASSSEGLSLHF. The DNA for the CDR3 is TGTGCCAGCAGCTCCGAGGGGTTATCCCTCCACTTT.

The rearrangement uses TRBV5-1 and TRBJ2-1; possible D gene TRBD2, 5 bases. V was trimmed by 2 bases and J by 3 bases, leaving 12 bases between them. This CDR3 contains 15 residues. Germline CDR1 is SGHRS and CDR2 is YFSETQ. CDR3 sequence (DNA): TGCGCCAGCAGCTTCTCGGGGATGGACTACAATGAGCAGTTCTTC. It translates to CASSFSGMDYNEQFF.

The gene calls are TRBV5-1 and TRBJ2-1; TRBD2 aligns across 9 bases. V lost 4 bases, J lost 6 bases, and 11 bases stayed unmatched. CDR1 is SGHRS, CDR2 YFSETQ, per germline. This CDR3 has 16 residues. CDR3 residues: CASSLVLRGGTNEQFF. DNA of the CDR3: TGCGCCAGCAGCCTTGTTCTGCGGGGGGGTACCAATGAGCAGTTCTTC.

The chain is built from TRBV19 and TRBJ2-7; the match to TRBD1 covers 10 bases. The CDR3 loop spans 15 amino acids. The junction had 12 bases not matched to a gene; V was cut back by 6 bases and J by 7 bases. Germline V lookup: CDR1 LNHDA, CDR2 SQIVND (reference sequence). This chain's CDR3 is CASSPDRGMIREQYF. The CDR3 bases are TGTGCCAGTAGCCCGGACAGGGGGATGATTCGGGAGCAGTACTTC. Using reference TRBV19 and TRBJ2-7 for the parts outside the CDR3, the full variable domain is DGGITQSPKYLFRKEGQNVTLSCEQNLNHDAMYWYRQDPGQGLRLIYYSQIVNDFQKGDIAEGYSVSREKKESFPLTVTSAQKNPTAFYLCASSPDRGMIREQYFGPGTRLTVT.

This chain uses TRBV4-1 with TRBJ1-5, with 10 bases identical to TRBD1. Trimming cost V 1 base and J 7 bases; bases outside gene matches: 10. Germline V gene data show CDR1 as MGHRA and CDR2 as YSYEKL. The CDR3 is 17 amino acids. In nucleotides, the CDR3 is TGCGCCAGCAGCCAAGGGGGGGCGGGACAGGGGTACCAGCCCCAGCATTTT. The encoded protein is CASSQGGAGQGYQPQHF.

The CDR3 bases are TGTGCCAGCAGTTATTTTAGTAAATCCTTTGCAGAGACCCAGTACTTC. This sequence encodes CASSYFSKSFAETQYF. The chain combines TRBV6-2 or TRBV6-3 with TRBJ2-5; D not certain. Germline-derived CDR1 and CDR2 are MNHEY and SVGEGT. Between the trimmed V and J ends, which lost 3 bases and 4 bases, there was a span of 18 bases. This CDR3 has 16 residues.

This clone was observed a single time. This chain connects TRBV5-6 to TRBJ2-4, with D maybe TRBD2 (6 bases). The V gene lost 0 bases and the J gene lost 0 bases, with 13 bases spanning the gap. Germline CDR1 SGHDT, CDR2 YYEEEE. The CDR3 contains 17 residues. The CDR3 loop reads CASSLVRRGLAKNIQYF. Here the CDR3 DNA reads TGTGCCAGCAGCTTGGTCCGGCGGGGACTAGCCAAAAACATTCAGTACTTC. Complete variable domain (other parts from reference TRBV5-6 and TRBJ2-4): DAGVTQSPTHLIKTRGQQVTLRCSPKSGHDTVSWYQQALGQGPQFIFQYYEEEERQRGNFPDRFSGHQFPNYSSELNVNALLLGDSALYLCASSLVRRGLAKNIQYFGAGTRLSVL.

This chain joins TRBV5-1 and TRBJ2-6, with a tentative D call TRBD1 (7 bases). The CDR3 is made up of 19 amino acids. The V end was cut by 0 bases, the J end by 0 bases, with 16 bases between. The germline V gene encodes CDR1 SGHRS and CDR2 YFSETQ. The CDR3 is CASSLAGGQVRSGANVLTF. The CDR3 coding sequence is TGCGCCAGCAGCTTGGCAGGGGGGCAGGTCCGCTCTGGGGCCAACGTCCTGACTTTC.

The chain uses TRBV5-5 and TRBJ2-1, with TRBD2 identical over 13 bases. After removal of 5 bases from V and 4 bases from J, the junction contained 12 bases not matched to a gene. The CDR3 is 18 amino acids. Germline values: CDR1 SGHKS, CDR2 YYEKEE (reference sequence). In DNA, the CDR3 is TGTGCCAGCAGTCGCGGGACTAGCGGGGAAGTCGGGTACAATGAGCAGTTCTTC. As protein: CASSRGTSGEVGYNEQFF. The full variable domain, with the rest looked up from reference TRBV5-5 and TRBJ2-1, is DAGVTQSPTHLIKTRGQQVTLRCSPISGHKSVSWYQQVLGQGPQFIFQYYEKEERGRGNFPDRFSARQFPNYSSELNVNALLLGDSALYLCASSRGTSGEVGYNEQFFGPGTRLTVL.

The count of this clone is one. The chain joins TRBV2 to TRBJ1-5, with TRBD1 matching 7 bases. With 4 bases clipped from V and 10 bases from J, the junction kept 7 bases outside the gene matches. The CDR3 runs 13 residues. Germline CDR1 and CDR2: SNHLY and FYNNEI. The CDR3: CASSGQGMGPQHF. As DNA, the CDR3 is TGTGCCAGCAGTGGACAGGGAATGGGACCCCAGCATTTT.

This clone has just a few counts. The gene calls are TRBV19 and TRBJ1-5, with a weak D call TRBD1 (6 bases). Trimming left V 9 bases short and J 6 bases short, with 18 bases between. The CDR3 contains 14 residues. CDR1 and CDR2 (germline): LNHDA, SQIVND (reference sequence). DNA for the CDR3: TGTGCCAGCCAGAGACAGGATATACCTCAGCCCCAGCATTTT. It specifies CASQRQDIPQPQHF.

This clone showed up just a few times. The chain combines TRBV12-3 or TRBV12-4 with TRBJ1-1; no clear D. The V and J ends lost 6 bases and 3 bases respectively, with 11 bases between them. The CDR3 runs to 13 residues. DNA of the CDR3: TGTGCCAGCAGCCCCTTTGGGGACACTGAAGCTTTCTTT. Translation gives CASSPFGDTEAFF.

This rearrangement joins TRBV2 to TRBJ2-7; TRBD1 matches 9 bases. The germline gives CDR1 SNHLY, CDR2 FYNNEI. The trim removed 6 bases at V and 3 bases at J, leaving 9 bases unmatched. This CDR3 spans 15 amino acids. CDR3 residues: CASRADRGAFYEQYF. CDR3 in DNA: TGTGCCAGCAGAGCGGACAGGGGCGCCTTCTACGAGCAGTACTTC.

CDR3 region: CASSYKASGGRGTQYF. CDR3 DNA sequence: TGTGCCAGCAGTTACAAGGCTAGCGGGGGGCGGGGGACCCAGTACTTC. The V gene is TRBV6-6, the J gene TRBJ2-5; TRBD2 agrees at 11 bases. V lost 2 bases and J lost 7; bases outside the gene matches: 9. The CDR3 consists of 16 residues. Germline CDR1 reads MNHNY; CDR2 reads SVGAGI (reference sequence).

The genes are TRBV10-3 and TRBJ1-6, with D possibly matching TRBD1 (5 bases). CDR1 and CDR2 from the germline V gene are ENHRY and SYGVKD. V was clipped by 3 bases and J by 7 bases, with 19 bases between them. This CDR3 is 17 amino acids long. The CDR3 loop is CAISDSQGGTLNSPLHF. The DNA of the CDR3 is TGTGCCATCAGTGACTCCCAGGGAGGGACCCTCAATTCACCCCTCCACTTT.

The chain's CDR3 is CASSVAQRGAGEQFF. CDR3 DNA: TGTGCCAGCAGCGTAGCCCAGCGGGGGGCGGGTGAGCAGTTCTTC. The chain is built from TRBV9 and TRBJ2-1; 9 nucleotides match TRBD2. Trimming removed 0 bases from V and 9 bases from J; junction bases left unmatched: 7. This CDR3 contains 15 residues. Germline CDR1 is SGDLS and CDR2 is YYNGEE. Full variable domain (remainder filled in from reference TRBV9 and TRBJ2-1): DSGVTQTPKHLITATGQRVTLRCSPRSGDLSVYWYQQSLDQGLQFLIQYYNGEERAKGNILERFSAQQFPDLHSELNLSSLELGDSALYFCASSVAQRGAGEQFFGPGTRLTVL.

This rearrangement joins TRBV18 to TRBJ2-1, with 7 bases fitting TRBD1. From germline, CDR1 is KGHSH and CDR2 LQKENI. The CDR3 contains 13 residues. The junction had 6 bases not matched to a gene; V was cut back by 6 bases and J by 7 bases. The CDR3 region is CASSQTDRNEQFF. CDR3 in DNA: TGTGCCAGCTCCCAGACGGACAGGAATGAGCAGTTCTTC.

The V and J genes are TRBV2 and TRBJ1-6; D call uncertain. V was trimmed by 7 bases and J by 6 bases, leaving 10 bases between them. The CDR3 loop spans 13 amino acids. Germline CDR1 reads SNHLY; CDR2 reads FYNNEI. The CDR3 nucleotides read TGTGCCAGCAAGACGATCGGTAATTCACCCCTCCACTTT. This translates into CASKTIGNSPLHF.

The chain recombines TRBV19 with TRBJ1-2; D remains ambiguous. Germline assignment: CDR1 LNHDA and CDR2 SQIVND (reference sequence). The CDR3 is 13 residues long. V lost 10 bases and J lost 4, with 16 bases in between. As DNA, the CDR3 is TGTGCCACCCGAACGACGGTTCTCTATGGCTACACCTTC. Translation: CATRTTVLYGYTF.

J is TRBJ2-2 and V is TRBV6-6, with 8 bases fitting TRBD2. The J segment lost 5 bases and the V segment lost 2 bases, leaving 7 bases of the junction unmatched. Germline V gene lookup returns CDR1 MNHNY and CDR2 SVGAGI (reference sequence). The CDR3 is 16 amino acids. CDR3 in amino acids: CASSYGASGLTGELFF. CDR3 DNA sequence: TGTGCCAGCAGTTACGGGGCTAGCGGGTTGACCGGGGAGCTGTTTTTT.

This clone came up once. The chain has TRBV11-2 and TRBJ2-1, with 8 bases lining up with TRBD2. CDR1 SGHAT and CDR2 FQNNGV come from the germline V gene. This CDR3 is 15 amino acids long. Germline trimming cut 6 bases from V and 8 bases from J; bases unmatched to any gene: 12. This CDR3 is CASRPTSGPFDEQFF. The CDR3 DNA reads as TGTGCCAGCAGACCAACTAGCGGACCTTTCGATGAGCAGTTCTTC.

The chain employs TRBV3-1 (or the pseudogene TRBV3-2) and TRBJ2-7; D perhaps matches TRBD2 (6 bases). Germline V lookup: CDR1 LGHDT, CDR2 YNNKEL (reference sequence). This CDR3 is built from 14 residues. Trimming cost V 5 bases and J 0 bases, with 11 bases left between them. The chain's CDR3 is CASSFSGSSYEQYF. The CDR3 DNA reads as TGTGCCAGCAGCTTTAGCGGCAGCTCCTACGAGCAGTACTTC.

This clone was seen only a few times. The chain uses TRBV5-5 and TRBJ2-6; the D gene is possibly TRBD2 (5 bases). Trimming removed 7 bases from V and 0 bases from J, with 11 bases in between. CDR1 is SGHKS and CDR2 is YYEKEE in the germline V gene (reference sequence). The CDR3 spans 15 residues. The CDR3 sequence: CASAHGSSGANVLTF. The CDR3 DNA reads TGTGCCAGCGCACATGGGAGCTCTGGGGCCAACGTCCTGACTTTC.

The chain joins TRBV19 to TRBJ2-1; TRBD1 aligns across 9 bases. V lost 4 bases to trimming and J lost 4 bases; unmatched junction nucleotides: 2. The CDR3 has 14 amino acids. The germline V gene has CDR1 LNHDA and CDR2 SQIVND (reference sequence). CDR3 DNA: TGTGCCAGTAGTAGGGACAGGGAGTACAATGAGCAGTTCTTC. This translates into CASSRDREYNEQFF.

The V gene is TRBV20-1, the J gene TRBJ2-1, with 8 bases lining up with TRBD1. CDR3 length: 13 amino acids. V trimming: 3 bases; J trimming: 7 bases; junction bases outside the gene matches: 5. Germline-derived CDR1 and CDR2 are DFQATT and SNEGSKA (reference sequence). For the CDR3, the DNA is TGCAGTGCTAGTGGAACAGGGGGAAATGAGCAGTTCTTC. Translating it yields CSASGTGGNEQFF.

The chain recombines TRBV15 with TRBJ2-1, with a tentative D call TRBD1 (5 bases). The V end lost 2 bases, the J end lost 4 bases, and 9 bases lay between the germline ends. This CDR3 comprises 14 residues. Germline CDR1 and CDR2: LNHNV and YYDKDF (reference sequence). This chain's CDR3 is CATSRLDRYNEQFF. The CDR3 nucleotides read TGTGCCACCAGCAGACTCGACAGATACAATGAGCAGTTCTTC.

CDR3 loop: CASSSGLAGASDTQYF. The CDR3 DNA follows: TGCGCCAGCAGCTCGGGACTAGCGGGAGCTTCAGATACGCAGTATTTT. The chain uses TRBV5-1 and TRBJ2-3; 14 positions agree with TRBD2. The ends lost 3 bases at V and 4 bases at J; junction bases unmatched: 4. The CDR3 contains 16 residues. Germline V lookup: CDR1 SGHRS, CDR2 YFSETQ.